This TCR beta chain was sequenced in a study of T cells after yellow fever vaccination. The CDR3 is made up of 15 amino acids. The ends lost 5 bases at V and 5 bases at J; junction bases unmatched: 13. Germline assignment: CDR1 DFQATT and CDR2 SNEGSKA (reference sequence). This clonotype was seen a handful of times. TCRdb passed the 5' RACE reads through MiXCR, listing each CDR3 protein once. Of roughly 500,000 distinct CDR3 sequences in the sample, roughly a fifth were seen once. The chain uses TRBV20-1 and TRBJ1-1, with 8 bases lining up with TRBD1. The clonotype originates from a man in his thirties or forties who received the YFV17D yellow fever vaccine. The starting material was PBMCs, obtained 15 days after the yellow fever booster vaccination. Here the CDR3 DNA reads TGCAGTGCTCGCCTTGGACAGGGAAGGGGGACTGAAGCTTTCTTT. This encodes CSARLGQGRGTEAFF.